This TCR beta chain was observed in a study of tumor-infiltrating lymphocytes in primary liver carcinoma. Study-level findings and limits: Relative to blood, tumors carried a significantly larger fraction of the repertoire in their top 250 clones (p = 0.039).

CDR1 and CDR2 from the germline V gene are SGHNT and YENEEA. CDR3 size: 15 residues. Trimming stripped 10 bases from V and 4 bases from J, with 21 bases between. Unsorted whole blood yielded blood RNA, and germline DNA was extracted as well. Patients were treatment-naive with chronic HBV infection. From around 530 ng of total RNA, TCR beta-specific cDNA was reverse-transcribed using a constant-region primer. Three nested multiplex PCR rounds, a slightly modified ARM-PCR method, built the TCR beta libraries. Forward primers for TRBV1-TRBV30 and a C-beta reverse primer served the first two PCR rounds, at approximately 10 cycles each. TCRdb ran MiXCR on the multiplex PCR reads and lists one entry per CDR3 protein. Of under 200,000 distinct CDR3 sequences in the sample, around 60% were seen once. With regard to this clonotype: The antigen is unknown.

This chain connects TRBV11-3 to TRBJ2-3; no clear D. Sequenced: peripheral blood. The TCR was taken from a woman aged 60 to 75 with primary liver carcinoma and hepatitis B virus infection. CDR3 protein: CANSPPRVSPDTQYF. The CDR3 nucleotides read TGTGCCAACAGTCCGCCTAGGGTGAGCCCAGATACGCAGTATTTT.